Following are 14 T cell receptor beta chains from one sample sequenced in a study of blood T cell repertoires in COVID-19. Assay: immunoSEQ multiplex PCR; the TCRdb copy retains only in-frame clones and omits some. This table has about 250,000 clones, about four fifths appearing once. Sequences were obtained from peripheral blood. The receptors here all came from a man older than 75 with acute or convalescent COVID-19.

This clone appeared a few times. J is TRBJ1-6 and V is TRBV3-1 (or the pseudogene TRBV3-2); 7 nucleotides align to TRBD1. CDR3 length: 14 residues. CDR1 LGHDT and CDR2 YNNKEL come from the germline V gene (reference sequence). With 4 bases clipped from V and 5 bases from J, the junction kept 2 bases outside the gene matches. The CDR3 region has the DNA TGTGCCAGCAGCCCGGACAGGAATAATTCACCCCTCCACTTT. This translates into CASSPDRNNSPLHF.

The chain is built from TRBV10-2 and TRBJ2-1, with 10 bases that match TRBD2. This CDR3 spans 16 amino acids. Losses at the gene ends were 6 bases for V and 0 bases for J; bases not matched to a gene: 5. CDR1 WSHSY and CDR2 SAAADI come from the germline V gene. The CDR3 is CASRDLAGASYNEQFF. CDR3 nucleotides: TGCGCCAGCAGAGACCTAGCGGGGGCCTCCTACAATGAGCAGTTCTTC.

The rearrangement uses TRBV6-2 or TRBV6-3 and TRBJ1-1; possible D gene TRBD1, 5 bases. Germline CDR1 and CDR2: MNHEY and SVGEGT. The CDR3 is 12 residues long. Trimming stripped 0 bases from V and 8 bases from J, with 7 bases between. The CDR3 protein is CASSYSTVEAFF. In nucleotides, the CDR3 is TGTGCCAGCAGTTACTCGACAGTCGAAGCTTTCTTT.

The chain recombines TRBV18 with TRBJ2-3, with D possibly matching TRBD1 (5 bases). Germline V gene lookup returns CDR1 KGHSH and CDR2 LQKENI. The CDR3 extends over 15 amino acids. The V gene lost 1 base and the J gene lost 5 bases, with 13 bases spanning the gap. CDR3: CASSPLETAGDTQYF. CDR3 nucleotide sequence: TGTGCCAGCTCACCACTTGAGACAGCTGGAGATACGCAGTATTTT.

This chain connects TRBV20-1 to TRBJ1-1; no definite D call. The CDR3 consists of 11 residues. Germline loops: CDR1 DFQATT, CDR2 SNEGSKA (reference sequence). V was clipped by 6 bases and J by 3 bases, with 8 bases between them. The CDR3 here is CSAPVYTEAFF. The CDR3 DNA reads as TGCAGTGCCCCAGTGTACACTGAAGCTTTCTTT.

The CDR3 here is CASSPRQGATTEAFF. CDR3 sequence (DNA): TGTGCCAGCAGTCCCAGACAGGGGGCGACCACTGAAGCTTTCTTT. This chain joins TRBV27 and TRBJ1-1; TRBD1 agrees at 10 bases. V was pared by 5 bases and J by 4 bases, with 7 bases of the junction left unmatched. This CDR3 is 15 amino acids long. Germline V gene data show CDR1 as MNHEY and CDR2 as SMNVEV (reference sequence).

The chain couples TRBV5-4 to TRBJ2-1; 14 nucleotides align to TRBD2. CDR3 length: 16 residues. V shed 0 bases and J 4 bases; nucleotides not matched to a gene: 0. From germline, CDR1 is SGHNT and CDR2 YYREEE (reference sequence). CDR3 bases: TGTGCCAGCAGCTTGGGACTAGCGGGGGGGTACAATGAGCAGTTCTTC. This gives the protein CASSLGLAGGYNEQFF.

The V gene is TRBV7-2, the J gene TRBJ1-5, with TRBD1 identical over 9 bases. The trim removed 4 bases at V and 4 bases at J, leaving 5 bases unmatched. Looked up from germline, CDR1 is SGHTA and CDR2 is FQGNSA. The CDR3 sequence is 15 residues long. The CDR3 protein is CASSWVGQGNQPQHF. CDR3 nucleotides: TGTGCCAGCAGCTGGGTAGGACAGGGGAATCAGCCCCAGCATTTT.

This sequence joins TRBV18 and TRBJ1-1, with TRBD1 as a possible D gene (5 bases). Germline CDR1 reads KGHSH; CDR2 reads LQKENI. V lost 6 bases to trimming and J lost 3 bases, with 11 bases between them. CDR3 length: 13 residues. CDR3 DNA sequence: TGTGCCAGCTCGCCGGACATTGACACTGAAGCTTTCTTT. Translation gives CASSPDIDTEAFF.

The V call is TRBV2, the J call TRBJ2-3; D might be TRBD2 (7 bases). CDR3 size: 15 residues. Looked up from germline, CDR1 is SNHLY and CDR2 is FYNNEI. V lost 6 bases, J lost 2 bases, and 15 bases lay in between. CDR3 nucleotide sequence: TGTGCCAGCAGAAAGGGGGGGCCCAACACAGATACGCAGTATTTT. It specifies CASRKGGPNTDTQYF.

J is TRBJ1-2 and V is TRBV5-4, with 9 positions matching TRBD1. Germline loops: CDR1 SGHNT, CDR2 YYREEE (reference sequence). The CDR3 is 15 amino acids. V was clipped by 1 base and J by 6 bases; unmatched bases: 7. DNA of the CDR3: TGTGCCAGCAGCTTGACCGGGACAGGGAAAGATGGCTACACCTTC. The encoded protein is CASSLTGTGKDGYTF. Variable domain in full (rest from reference TRBV5-4 and TRBJ1-2): ETGVTQSPTHLIKTRGQQVTLRCSSQSGHNTVSWYQQALGQGPQFIFQYYREEENGRGNFPPRFSGLQFPNYSSELNVNALELDDSALYLCASSLTGTGKDGYTFGSGTRLTVV.

Only a few counts were recorded for this clone. The V and J genes are TRBV6-5 and TRBJ2-7; D remains unclear. Germline CDR1 is MNHEY and CDR2 is SVGAGI. The CDR3 covers 14 residues. Trimming removed 4 bases at V and 1 base at J, with 11 bases between. CDR3: CASSWLADSYEQYF. CDR3 in DNA: TGTGCCAGCAGTTGGTTGGCGGATTCCTACGAGCAGTACTTC.

The chain joins TRBV6-6 to TRBJ2-5; D may be TRBD2 (6 bases). The CDR3 length is 14 residues. Trimming removed 2 bases from V and 1 base from J, with 8 bases in between. Per the germline V gene, CDR1 is MNHNY and CDR2 is SVGAGI (reference sequence). CDR3 coding DNA: TGTGCCAGCAGTTACGGAGGGAGCCAAGAGACCCAGTACTTC. Protein sequence: CASSYGGSQETQYF.

This clone was recorded many times. The chain carries TRBV12-5 and TRBJ2-3; a possible D gene is TRBD2 (7 bases). There are 17 residues in the CDR3. Germline assignment: CDR1 LGHNT and CDR2 FRNRAP. The germline V and J ends were trimmed by 2 bases and 5 bases, with 20 bases remaining between them. The CDR3 DNA follows: TGTGCTAGTGGTTTGAGGGGGGGCCTAACGGTGATAGATACGCAGTATTTT. Its protein is CASGLRGGLTVIDTQYF.